This TCR beta chain came from a study of T cell repertoires in cytomegalovirus infection. Study-wide findings and caveats: HLA-C-restricted CMV clonotypes gave the most frequent clonotype in two of eight donors.

Germline V gives CDR1 LNHDA, CDR2 SQIVND (reference sequence). V shed 1 base and J 8 bases; nucleotides not matched to a gene: 8. This CDR3 has 15 residues. TCRdb re-called the reads with MiXCR, one entry per CDR3 protein. The profile shows more than 150,000 distinct CDR3 sequences, approximately 19% of them singletons. Turning to this clonotype: Its target is unknown.

This TCR derives from a human donor in good health (CMV status not recorded). Some clones in this sample may be carry-over from other donors' samples. The rearrangement uses TRBV19 and TRBJ2-1, with 7 bases aligning to TRBD2. Source material: PBMCs. The CDR3 region is CASSIVRASGHEQFF. In DNA form, the CDR3 reads TGTGCCAGTAGTATAGTTCGGGCTAGCGGCCATGAGCAGTTCTTC.